The clone carrying this T cell receptor (beta chain) was seen ten or more times. This sample is drawn from a study of regulatory T cells in long-lasting Graves disease. Time point specified: persistent/refractory GD, antithyroid drugs over 5 years with positive TRAb. Extracted PBMC RNA gave rise to the TCR library. Combining iRepertoire HTBI primers with Arm-PCR of CDR3 regions, the authors built TCR beta libraries. TCRdb re-derived calls from the multiplex PCR reads in MiXCR, one entry per CDR3 protein. The data show fewer than 400,000 distinct CDR3 sequences, roughly 21% seen once. This clonotype was obtained from a female donor with Graves disease. The sequencing here drew on peripheral blood mononuclear cells (PBMCs), taken when the disease was refractory, from a patient treated with antithyroid drugs.

The CDR3 region has the DNA TGTGCCAGCAGACCCCCCGCCAGGCCGACTAACTATGGCTACACCTTC. This translates into CASRPPARPTNYGYTF. The V gene is TRBV11-2, the J gene TRBJ1-2; D is uncertain. Deletions cut 6 bases from V and 0 bases from J, with 17 bases between. This CDR3 has 16 residues. Germline V lookup: CDR1 SGHAT, CDR2 FQNNGV.